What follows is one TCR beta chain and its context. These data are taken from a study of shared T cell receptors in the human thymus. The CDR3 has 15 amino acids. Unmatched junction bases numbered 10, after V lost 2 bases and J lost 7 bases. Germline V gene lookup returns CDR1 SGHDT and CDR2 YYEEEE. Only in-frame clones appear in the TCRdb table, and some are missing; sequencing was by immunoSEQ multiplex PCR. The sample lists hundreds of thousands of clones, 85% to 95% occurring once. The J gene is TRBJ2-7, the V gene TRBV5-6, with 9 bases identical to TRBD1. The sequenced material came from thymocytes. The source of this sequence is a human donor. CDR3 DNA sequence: TGTGCCAGCAGCTTTACGGGACAGGGATCGGGGGAGCAGTACTTC. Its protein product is CASSFTGQGSGEQYF.